This T cell receptor beta chain was sequenced for a study of cytomegalovirus exposure and HLA in healthy donors. Study-wide context: From roughly 180 million T cells, an earlier analysis saw 117 million unique TCR beta sequences.

Primers for the PCR totalled 60 Vbeta and 13 Jbeta. Produced via immunoSEQ multiplex PCR; TCRdb's table is partial and in-frame only. The sample has 150,000 or so clones; 75% to 90% are singletons. The CDR3 has 15 residues. J lost 1 base, V lost 7 bases, and 7 bases had no gene match. The germline gives CDR1 SGHAT, CDR2 FQNNGV. Donors consisted of healthy bone marrow donors. Sample: PBMCs. The TCR was taken from a man over 45 in good health and CMV-seropositive. V is TRBV11-2 and J is TRBJ1-2, with TRBD1 matching 9 bases. The CDR3 loop is CASTSGTGNNYGYTF. In nucleotides, the CDR3 is TGTGCCAGCACCTCCGGGACAGGGAATAACTATGGCTACACCTTC.